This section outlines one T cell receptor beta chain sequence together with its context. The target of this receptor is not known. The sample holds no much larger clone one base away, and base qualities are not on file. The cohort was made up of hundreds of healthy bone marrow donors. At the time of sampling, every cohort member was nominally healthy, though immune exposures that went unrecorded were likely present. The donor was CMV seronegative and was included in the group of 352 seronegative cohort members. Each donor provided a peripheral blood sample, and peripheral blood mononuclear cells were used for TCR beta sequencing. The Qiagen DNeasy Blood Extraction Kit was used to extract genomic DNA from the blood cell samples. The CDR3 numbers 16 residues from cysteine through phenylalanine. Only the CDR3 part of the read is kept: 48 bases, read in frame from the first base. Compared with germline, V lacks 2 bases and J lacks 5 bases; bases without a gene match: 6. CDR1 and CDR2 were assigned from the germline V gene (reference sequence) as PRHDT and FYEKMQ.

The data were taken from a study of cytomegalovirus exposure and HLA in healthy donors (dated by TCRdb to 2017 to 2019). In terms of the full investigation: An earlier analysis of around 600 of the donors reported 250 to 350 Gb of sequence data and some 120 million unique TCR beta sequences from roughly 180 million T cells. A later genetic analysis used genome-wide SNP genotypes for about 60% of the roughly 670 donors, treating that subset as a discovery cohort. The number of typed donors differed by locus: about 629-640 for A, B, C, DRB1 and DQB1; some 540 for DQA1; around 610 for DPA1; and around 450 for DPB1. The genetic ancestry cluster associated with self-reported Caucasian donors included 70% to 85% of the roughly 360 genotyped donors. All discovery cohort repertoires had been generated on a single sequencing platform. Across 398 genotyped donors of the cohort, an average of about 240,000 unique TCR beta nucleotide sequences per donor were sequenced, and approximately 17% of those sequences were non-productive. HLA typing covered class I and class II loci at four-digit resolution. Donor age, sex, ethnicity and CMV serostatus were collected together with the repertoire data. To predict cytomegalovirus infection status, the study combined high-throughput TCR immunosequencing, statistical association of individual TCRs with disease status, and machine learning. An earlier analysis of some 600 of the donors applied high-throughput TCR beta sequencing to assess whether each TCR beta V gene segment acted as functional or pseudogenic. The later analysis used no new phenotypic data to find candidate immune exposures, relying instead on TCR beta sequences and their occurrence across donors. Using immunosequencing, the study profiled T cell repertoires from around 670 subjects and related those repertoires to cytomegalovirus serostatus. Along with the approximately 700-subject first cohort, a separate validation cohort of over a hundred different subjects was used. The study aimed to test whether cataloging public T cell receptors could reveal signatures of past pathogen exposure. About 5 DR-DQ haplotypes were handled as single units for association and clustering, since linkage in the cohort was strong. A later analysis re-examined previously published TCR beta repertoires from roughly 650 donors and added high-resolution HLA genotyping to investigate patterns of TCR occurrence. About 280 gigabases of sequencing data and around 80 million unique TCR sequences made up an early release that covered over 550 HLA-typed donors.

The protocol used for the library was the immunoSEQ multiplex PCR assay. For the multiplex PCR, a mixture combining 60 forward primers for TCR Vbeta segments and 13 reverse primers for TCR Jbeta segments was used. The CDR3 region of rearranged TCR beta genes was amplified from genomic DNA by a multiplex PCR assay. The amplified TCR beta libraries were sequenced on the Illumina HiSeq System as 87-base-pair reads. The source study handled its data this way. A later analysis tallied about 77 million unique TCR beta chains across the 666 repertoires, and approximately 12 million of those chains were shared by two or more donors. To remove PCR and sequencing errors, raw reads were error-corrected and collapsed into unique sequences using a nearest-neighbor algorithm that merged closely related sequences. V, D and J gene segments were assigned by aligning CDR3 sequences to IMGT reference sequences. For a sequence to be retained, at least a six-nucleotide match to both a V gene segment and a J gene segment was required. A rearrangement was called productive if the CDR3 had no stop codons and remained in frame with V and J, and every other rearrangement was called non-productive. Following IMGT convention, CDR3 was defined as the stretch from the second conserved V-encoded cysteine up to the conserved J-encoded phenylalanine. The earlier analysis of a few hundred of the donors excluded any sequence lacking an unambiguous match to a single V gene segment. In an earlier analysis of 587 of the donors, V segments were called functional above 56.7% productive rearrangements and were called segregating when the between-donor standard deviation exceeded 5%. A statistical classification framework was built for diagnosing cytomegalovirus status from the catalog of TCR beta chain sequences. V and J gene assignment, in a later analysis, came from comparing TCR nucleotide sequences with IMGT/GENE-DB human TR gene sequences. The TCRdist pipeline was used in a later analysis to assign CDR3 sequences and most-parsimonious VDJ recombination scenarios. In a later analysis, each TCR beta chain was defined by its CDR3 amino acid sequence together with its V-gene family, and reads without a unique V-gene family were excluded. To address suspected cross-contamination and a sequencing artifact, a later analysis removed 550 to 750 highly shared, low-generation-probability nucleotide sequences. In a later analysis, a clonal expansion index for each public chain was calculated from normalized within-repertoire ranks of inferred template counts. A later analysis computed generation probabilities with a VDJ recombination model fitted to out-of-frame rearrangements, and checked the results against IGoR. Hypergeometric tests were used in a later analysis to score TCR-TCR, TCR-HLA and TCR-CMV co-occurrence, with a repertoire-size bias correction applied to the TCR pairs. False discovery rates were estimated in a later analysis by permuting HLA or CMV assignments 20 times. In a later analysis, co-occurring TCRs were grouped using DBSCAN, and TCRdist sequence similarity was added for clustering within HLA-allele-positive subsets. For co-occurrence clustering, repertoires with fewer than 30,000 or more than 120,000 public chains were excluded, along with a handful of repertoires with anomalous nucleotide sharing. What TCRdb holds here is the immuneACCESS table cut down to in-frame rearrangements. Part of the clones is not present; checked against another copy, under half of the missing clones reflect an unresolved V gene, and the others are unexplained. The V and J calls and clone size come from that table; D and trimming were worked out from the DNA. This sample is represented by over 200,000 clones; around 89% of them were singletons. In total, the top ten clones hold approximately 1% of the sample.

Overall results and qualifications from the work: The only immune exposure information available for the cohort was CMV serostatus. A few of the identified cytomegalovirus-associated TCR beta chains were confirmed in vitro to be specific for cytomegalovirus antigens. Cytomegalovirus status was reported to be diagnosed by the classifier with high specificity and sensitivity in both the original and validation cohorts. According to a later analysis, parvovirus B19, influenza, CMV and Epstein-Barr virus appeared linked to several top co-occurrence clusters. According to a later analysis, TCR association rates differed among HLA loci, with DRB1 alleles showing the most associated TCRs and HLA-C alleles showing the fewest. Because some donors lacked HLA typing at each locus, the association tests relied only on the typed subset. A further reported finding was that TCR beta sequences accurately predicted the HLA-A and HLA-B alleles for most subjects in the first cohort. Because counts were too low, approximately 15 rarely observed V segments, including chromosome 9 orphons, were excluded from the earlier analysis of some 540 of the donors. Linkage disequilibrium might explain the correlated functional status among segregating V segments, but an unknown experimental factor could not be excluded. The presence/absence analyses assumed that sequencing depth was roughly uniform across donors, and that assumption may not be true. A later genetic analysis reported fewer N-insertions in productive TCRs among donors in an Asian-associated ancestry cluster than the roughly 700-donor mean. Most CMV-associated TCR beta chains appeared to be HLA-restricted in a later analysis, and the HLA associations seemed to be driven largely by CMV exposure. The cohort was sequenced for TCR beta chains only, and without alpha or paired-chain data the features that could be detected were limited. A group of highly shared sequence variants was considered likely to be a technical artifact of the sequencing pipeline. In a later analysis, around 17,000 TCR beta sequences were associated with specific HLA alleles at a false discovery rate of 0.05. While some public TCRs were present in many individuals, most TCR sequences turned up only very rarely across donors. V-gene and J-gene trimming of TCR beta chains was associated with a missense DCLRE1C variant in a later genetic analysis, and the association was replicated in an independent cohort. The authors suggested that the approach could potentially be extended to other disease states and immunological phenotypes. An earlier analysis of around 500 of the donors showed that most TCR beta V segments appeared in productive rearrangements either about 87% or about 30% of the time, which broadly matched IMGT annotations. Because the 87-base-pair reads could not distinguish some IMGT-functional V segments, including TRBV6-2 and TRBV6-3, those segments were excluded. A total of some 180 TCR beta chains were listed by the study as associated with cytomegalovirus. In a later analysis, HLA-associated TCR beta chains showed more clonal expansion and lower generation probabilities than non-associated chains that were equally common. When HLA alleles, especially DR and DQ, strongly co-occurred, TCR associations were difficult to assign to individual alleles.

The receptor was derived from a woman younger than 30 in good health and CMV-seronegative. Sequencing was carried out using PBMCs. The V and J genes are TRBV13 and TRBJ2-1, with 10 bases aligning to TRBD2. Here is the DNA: TGTGCCAGCAGCTTATCAGGCCTAGCGGGAGACAATGAGCAGTTCTTC. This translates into CASSLSGLAGDNEQFF.